What follows are 5 T cell receptor beta chains derived from one specimen sequenced in a study of blood T cells in healthy people across ages. The second PCR ran roughly 7 to 11 cycles with a sample-barcoded 5' primer and J-beta primers. TCRdb re-derived calls from the 5' RACE reads in MiXCR, one entry per CDR3 protein. Counted here are over 500,000 distinct CDR3 sequences, approximately 52% occurring once; the ten biggest clones make up roughly 13%. Sequencing was carried out using blood. These receptors all come from a woman of 80 years or more in good health.

This clonotype has a single count. J is TRBJ2-4 and V is TRBV28; 11 bases are shared with TRBD1. V shed 8 bases, J shed 7 bases, and the junction held 4 bases outside the gene matches. Germline CDR1 and CDR2: MDHEN and SYDVKM. The CDR3 spans 13 residues. The CDR3 coding sequence is TGTGCCAGCGGACAGGGGGCGCCGAACATTCAGTACTTC. Translating it yields CASGQGAPNIQYF.

This sequence joins TRBV6-2 or TRBV6-3 and TRBJ2-5, with 7 nucleotides matching TRBD2. The CDR3 loop spans 15 amino acids. V lost 5 bases and J lost 5; bases outside the gene matches: 11. Germline V CDR1 and CDR2: MNHEY, SVGEGT. The CDR3, as DNA: TGTGCCAGCAGTACCCGGACTAGATCCATGGAGACCCAGTACTTC. It encodes CASSTRTRSMETQYF.

The chain combines TRBV20-1 with TRBJ2-5; 7 bases are a match to TRBD1. CDR1 is DFQATT, CDR2 SNEGSKA, per germline (reference sequence). The V segment lost 5 bases and the J segment 0 bases; nucleotides outside the gene matches: 9. This CDR3 comprises 15 residues. CDR3 sequence reads: CSAPKAQGYQETQYF. The DNA of the CDR3 is TGCAGTGCTCCCAAGGCACAGGGGTACCAAGAGACCCAGTACTTC.

This clonotype was detected only a few times. This sequence joins TRBV6-2 or TRBV6-3 and TRBJ2-3, with D hard to call. V was shortened by 4 bases and J by 3 bases, with 11 bases between the two germline ends. Per the germline V gene, CDR1 is MNHEY and CDR2 is SVGEGT. The CDR3 is 14 amino acids. The CDR3, as DNA: TGTGCCAGCAGTTTCCGCCCGCAGACAGATACGCAGTATTTT. It specifies CASSFRPQTDTQYF.

V is TRBV5-1 and J is TRBJ2-1, with a possible D match to TRBD2 (6 bases). The V end lost 1 base, the J end lost 7 bases, and 12 bases lay between the germline ends. The CDR3 length is 14 residues. Germline V gene lookup returns CDR1 SGHRS and CDR2 YFSETQ. CDR3 DNA: TGCGCCAGCAGCTTGAGCGGGCGTGGGAATGAGCAGTTCTTC. Protein product: CASSLSGRGNEQFF.